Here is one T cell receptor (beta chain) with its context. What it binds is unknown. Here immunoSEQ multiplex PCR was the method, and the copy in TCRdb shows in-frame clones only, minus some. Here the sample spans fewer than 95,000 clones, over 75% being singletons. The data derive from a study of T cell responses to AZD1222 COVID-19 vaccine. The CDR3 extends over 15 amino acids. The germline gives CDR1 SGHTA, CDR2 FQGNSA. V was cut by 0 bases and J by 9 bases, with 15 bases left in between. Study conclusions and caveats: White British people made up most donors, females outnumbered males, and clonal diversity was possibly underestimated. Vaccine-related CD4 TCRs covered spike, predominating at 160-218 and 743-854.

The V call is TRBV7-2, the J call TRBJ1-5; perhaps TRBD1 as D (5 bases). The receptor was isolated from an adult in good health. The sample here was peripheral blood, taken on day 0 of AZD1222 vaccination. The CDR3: CASSLAGQGGRPQHF. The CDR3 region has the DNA TGTGCCAGCAGCTTAGCAGGCCAGGGTGGACGGCCCCAGCATTTT.